This T cell receptor (beta chain) emerged from a study of T-cell memory formation after mild COVID-19. The CDR3 runs to 18 residues. Per germline, CDR1 SGHAT and CDR2 FQNNGV. With V trimmed by 6 bases and J by 0 bases, 7 bases remained unmatched. TCRdb reprocessed the 5' RACE reads via MiXCR and lists one record per CDR3 protein. The top ten clones hold 21% of a sample with more than 300,000 distinct CDR3 sequences, 13% to 15% of them seen once. Study-wide points: Memory from before infection featured some responding clones, which suggests cross-reactive memory joined.

Of note for this clonotype: Its matching antigen is unknown.

Sequenced input: PBMCs or a T cell subset sorted from them (not recorded which). The chain is built from TRBV11-2 and TRBJ2-3; 15 bases agree with TRBD2. The receptor comes from a man between 18 and 29 years old who had mild COVID-19 (a few samples of this study predate the infection). Cell type and time point are not known. In DNA, the CDR3 is TGTGCCAGCAGGAAGGGACTAGCGGGGGGTGCTAGCACAGATACGCAGTATTTT. It codes for CASRKGLAGGASTDTQYF.